The source of this TCR beta chain is a study of identical twins. Study-level points and caveats: Analyses of zero insertions could, in part, be confounded by invariant MAIT and iNKT cells. Cross-sectional statistical analysis was relied on for the conclusions, without the same donors being followed. In cord blood, abundant beta clonotypes had fewer insertions; memory showed no trend.

This clonotype showed up many times. No antigen is known for it. The CDR3 is made up of 16 amino acids. CDR1 is SQVTM and CDR2 is ANQGSEA in the germline V gene. V lost 4 bases and J lost 0; bases outside the gene matches: 9. Unique molecular identifiers were in the cDNA, with template-switch universal primer binding. Each CDR3 protein is one row after TCRdb ran MiXCR on the 5' RACE reads. The sample has approximately 280,000 distinct CDR3 sequences; around 8.8% are singletons. The same data also contributed to another study, on yellow fever vaccine responses in identical twins.

Sequencing was done on a sample of memory (CD45RO+) T cells sorted from blood. The rearrangement links TRBV29-1 to TRBJ2-4; 7 bases are a match to TRBD2. This receptor was obtained from a woman younger than 35 in good health. The CDR3 here is CSVGVSSGIAKNIQYF. CDR3 nucleotides: TGCAGCGTTGGGGTTTCTAGCGGTATAGCCAAAAACATTCAGTACTTC. Variable domain in full (rest from reference TRBV29-1 and TRBJ2-4): SAVISQKPSRDICQRGTSLTIQCQVDSQVTMMFWYRQQPGQSLTLIATANQGSEATYESGFVIDKFPISRPNLTFSTLTVSNMSPEDSSIYLCSVGVSSGIAKNIQYFGAGTRLSVL.